These 26 T cell receptor beta chains share one sample of origin, sequenced in a study of shared clonotypes between healthy human individuals. Some clones are missing from TCRdb's copy, which holds only in-frame ones; the method was immunoSEQ multiplex PCR. The table has more than 2,000,000 clones, approximately 95% seen once. The sample comprised naive CD4+ T cells from PBMCs. Subset meaning: CD45RA+ positively selected. These receptors came from a man aged 18-30 years in good health. Some clones in this sample may be carry-over from other donors' samples.

This clone was counted once. This rearrangement joins TRBV11-2 to TRBJ2-1, with D hard to call. There are 14 residues in the CDR3. V gave up 5 bases and J gave up 7 bases, with 15 bases separating them. Germline lookup yields CDR1 SGHAT and CDR2 FQNNGV. CDR3 nucleotide sequence: TGTGCCAGCAGCCCCCGACGGATGGGTAATGAGCAGTTCTTC. It yields the protein CASSPRRMGNEQFF. The variable domain in full, completed from reference TRBV11-2 and TRBJ2-1, reads EAGVAQSPRYKIIEKRQSVAFWCNPISGHATLYWYQQILGQGPKLLIQFQNNGVVDDSQLPKDRFSAERLKGVDSTLKIQPAKLEDSAVYLCASSPRRMGNEQFFGPGTRLTVL.

As regards this clone: Other DNA variants within this sample encode the same CDR3. The J gene is TRBJ2-1, the V gene TRBV5-1, with TRBD2 matching 7 bases. With V trimmed by 4 bases and J by 0 bases, 4 bases remained unmatched. Germline CDR1 SGHRS, CDR2 YFSETQ. This CDR3 is built from 15 residues. The CDR3 reads CASSRSGPSYNEQFF. CDR3 DNA: TGCGCCAGCAGCCGTAGCGGGCCCTCCTACAATGAGCAGTTCTTC.

On this clone: Other DNA sequences in the same sample also yield this CDR3. This chain joins TRBV27 and TRBJ1-2; TRBD1 matches at 7 bases. V trimming: 4 bases; J trimming: 8 bases; junction bases outside the gene matches: 7. The CDR3 contains 13 residues. The V gene's germline CDR1 is MNHEY and CDR2 SMNVEV (reference sequence). CDR3 DNA: TGTGCCAGCAGTTCGACAGGGACGGGAGGCTACACCTTC. Translation: CASSSTGTGGYTF.

V is TRBV14 and J is TRBJ1-1; 8 bases fit TRBD1. Germline V lookup: CDR1 SGHDN, CDR2 FVKESK. The trim removed 4 bases at V and 0 bases at J, leaving 7 bases unmatched. CDR3 length equals 16 residues. CDR3 nucleotides: TGTGCCAGCAGCCCCCGATTGGGACAGGTGAACACTGAAGCTTTCTTT. The encoded protein is CASSPRLGQVNTEAFF.

The chain combines TRBV6-5 with TRBJ2-3, with D perhaps assigned TRBD1 or TRBD2 (6 bases each). The CDR3 contains 15 residues. The germline V gene has CDR1 MNHEY and CDR2 SVGAGI. Trimming removed 10 bases from V and 0 bases from J, with 17 bases in between. CDR3 in DNA: TGTGCCACCATGAGGGGGGCAGGGAGCACAGATACGCAGTATTTT. The encoded protein is CATMRGAGSTDTQYF.

This clone was observed a single time. This chain links TRBV5-4 with TRBJ1-2, with no clear D. V was cut by 0 bases and J by 14 bases, with 17 bases left in between. The germline gives CDR1 SGHNT, CDR2 YYREEE (reference sequence). CDR3 size: 13 residues. In DNA form, the CDR3 reads TGTGCCAGCAGCTTGGATAGGACGCCCGGGGATACCTTC. Translation gives CASSLDRTPGDTF.

J is TRBJ2-3 and V is TRBV5-1, with 7 nucleotides matching TRBD1. The V gene end was trimmed by 0 bases and the J gene end by 11 bases; junction bases not matched to a gene: 9. Germline lookup yields CDR1 SGHRS and CDR2 YFSETQ. The CDR3 is made up of 14 amino acids. The DNA for the CDR3 is TGCGCCAGCAGCTTGGAGGGGGCCGGATATGGGCAGTATTTT. It codes for CASSLEGAGYGQYF. Looking up the rest from reference TRBV5-1 and TRBJ2-3 gives the full variable domain: KAGVTQTPRYLIKTRGQQVTLSCSPISGHRSVSWYQQTPGQGLQFLFEYFSETQRNKGNFPGRFSGRQFSNSRSEMNVSTLELGDSALYLCASSLEGAGYGQYFGPGTRLTVL.

V is TRBV9 and J is TRBJ1-4, with D tentatively TRBD1 (6 bases). Germline lookup yields CDR1 SGDLS and CDR2 YYNGEE. The CDR3 contains 19 residues. Trimming removed 4 bases at V and 0 bases at J, with 22 bases between. The CDR3 region has the DNA TGTGCCAGCAGCAGGGGGGCCCGGGACGGACGTGCAACTAATGAAAAACTGTTTTTT. Protein product: CASSRGARDGRATNEKLFF.

This chain's CDR3 is CAWSRKSQGDIGYTF. For the CDR3, the DNA is TGTGCCTGGAGTCGGAAATCACAGGGGGATATCGGCTACACCTTC. The chain links TRBV30 to TRBJ1-2; 8 nucleotides match TRBD1. Germline lookup yields CDR1 GTSNPN and CDR2 SVGIG (reference sequence). With V trimmed by 2 bases and J by 8 bases, 13 bases remained unmatched. CDR3 length: 15 residues.

The gene calls are TRBV28 and TRBJ1-4, with D unclear. The CDR3 sequence is 14 residues long. Germline-derived CDR1 and CDR2 are MDHEN and SYDVKM. V lost 3 bases and J 5 bases, leaving 10 bases between the germline ends. The CDR3 protein is CASSLPGSNEKLFF. CDR3 nucleotides: TGTGCCAGCAGTTTGCCGGGGTCCAATGAAAAACTGTTTTTT.

This clone has a single count. V is TRBV6-6 and J is TRBJ2-3; 8 positions match TRBD2. The CDR3 extends over 15 amino acids. Per germline, CDR1 MNHNY and CDR2 SVGAGI (reference sequence). V shed 6 bases and J 6 bases; nucleotides not matched to a gene: 11. The chain's CDR3 is CASRDEVAGTDTQYF. The CDR3 DNA is TGTGCCAGCAGGGATGAGGTAGCGGGAACGGATACGCAGTATTTT.

The J gene is TRBJ2-7, the V gene TRBV30; D unresolved. Germline CDR1 and CDR2: GTSNPN and SVGIG (reference sequence). The CDR3 is 12 amino acids. V was pared by 1 base and J by 3 bases, with 7 bases between. The CDR3 DNA is TGTGCCTGGAGTGGTCTCGGCTACGAGCAGTACTTC. It encodes CAWSGLGYEQYF.

The chain uses TRBV5-5 and TRBJ1-2, with TRBD1 as a possible D gene (6 bases). This CDR3 has 14 amino acids. V lost 2 bases to trimming and J lost 6 bases, with 14 bases between them. The germline gives CDR1 SGHKS, CDR2 YYEKEE (reference sequence). The CDR3 here is CASSFRSGVDGYTF. The CDR3 region has the DNA TGTGCCAGCAGCTTTCGGTCAGGGGTTGATGGCTACACCTTC. The whole variable domain, remainder taken from reference TRBV5-5 and TRBJ1-2, is DAGVTQSPTHLIKTRGQQVTLRCSPISGHKSVSWYQQVLGQGPQFIFQYYEKEERGRGNFPDRFSARQFPNYSSELNVNALLLGDSALYLCASSFRSGVDGYTFGSGTRLTVV.

V gene TRBV30 combines with J gene TRBJ2-3; a possible D gene is TRBD2 (6 bases). The CDR3 has 17 amino acids. CDR1 and CDR2 from the germline V gene are GTSNPN and SVGIG (reference sequence). Deletions cut 0 bases from V and 0 bases from J, with 16 bases between. The CDR3 nucleotides are TGTGCCTGGAGTGTAGGTCTGGGGCTAGCGAGCACAGATACGCAGTATTTT. Its translation: CAWSVGLGLASTDTQYF. The whole variable domain, filled in from reference TRBV30 and TRBJ2-3, reads SQTIHQWPATLVQPVGSPLSLECTVEGTSNPNLYWYRQAAGRGLQLLFYSVGIGQISSEVPQNLSASRPQDRQFILSSKKLLLSDSGFYLCAWSVGLGLASTDTQYFGPGTRLTVL.

This chain links TRBV28 with TRBJ2-5; 12 nucleotides line up with TRBD2. The CDR3 is 18 amino acids. Germline loops: CDR1 MDHEN, CDR2 SYDVKM. V shed 7 bases, J shed 5 bases, and the junction held 17 bases outside the gene matches. CDR3 nucleotide sequence: TGTGCCAGCAACTGGGGGCTAGCGGGAGGGCCGAGGATGGAGACCCAGTACTTC. Translation gives CASNWGLAGGPRMETQYF. Together with reference TRBV28 and TRBJ2-5, the CDR3 gives the full variable domain: DVKVTQSSRYLVKRTGEKVFLECVQDMDHENMFWYRQDPGLGLRLIYFSYDVKMKEKGDIPEGYSVSREKKERFSLILESASTNQTSMYLCASNWGLAGGPRMETQYFGPGTRLLVL.

The chain employs TRBV29-1 and TRBJ2-5; no firm D call. This CDR3 has 12 residues. Germline V gene sequence: CDR1 SQVTM, CDR2 ANQGSEA. The ends were cut back, 4 bases at V and 2 bases at J, with 8 bases in the middle. DNA of the CDR3: TGCAGCGTTGGAGTGGGGCAAGAGACCCAGTACTTC. Its protein is CSVGVGQETQYF.

The chain combines TRBV6-6 with TRBJ2-1; weak D call: TRBD1 (6 bases). Per the germline V gene, CDR1 is MNHNY and CDR2 is SVGAGI (reference sequence). The CDR3 covers 13 residues. Trimming pared 7 bases from V and 7 bases from J, leaving 14 bases between. CDR3: CASTSRTVNEQFF. CDR3 nucleotide sequence: TGTGCCAGCACCTCCAGGACAGTTAATGAGCAGTTCTTC.

The gene calls are TRBV10-3 and TRBJ2-1; 7 bases map to TRBD1. The CDR3 is 16 residues long. Germline V gene sequence: CDR1 ENHRY, CDR2 SYGVKD. The ends lost 4 bases at V and 5 bases at J; junction bases unmatched: 11. The chain's CDR3 is CAISVLGTENDNEQFF. The CDR3 nucleotides are TGTGCCATCAGTGTGTTGGGGACAGAGAACGACAATGAGCAGTTCTTC.

The chain couples TRBV4-3 to TRBJ2-3; 7 bases map to TRBD1. CDR3 size: 17 residues. CDR1 and CDR2 from the germline V gene are LGHNA and YSLEER. V was clipped by 1 base and J by 0 bases; unmatched bases: 7. Here the CDR3 reads CASSQGGGQVSTDTQYF. The CDR3 region has the DNA TGCGCCAGCAGCCAAGGGGGTGGACAGGTTAGCACAGATACGCAGTATTTT.

The V gene is TRBV5-4, the J gene TRBJ2-1; 13 positions match TRBD2. The CDR3 runs to 17 residues. Germline lookup yields CDR1 SGHNT and CDR2 YYREEE (reference sequence). V gave up 4 bases and J gave up 6 bases; unmatched junction bases: 10. The CDR3, as DNA: TGTGCCAGCAGCGCGGAGTTACGGACTAGCGGGAGCAATGAGCAGTTCTTC. It encodes CASSAELRTSGSNEQFF.

The chain employs TRBV25-1 and TRBJ1-2, with D unresolved. V was pared by 5 bases and J by 2 bases, with 9 bases between. Germline assignment: CDR1 MGHDK and CDR2 SYGVNS. The CDR3 consists of 13 residues. As DNA, the CDR3 is TGTGCCAGCAGTCCTTCCCGGAACTATGGCTACACCTTC. This codes for CASSPSRNYGYTF.

The rearrangement uses TRBV5-1 and TRBJ2-3; TRBD2 aligns across 9 bases. The CDR3 sequence is 16 residues long. The V gene end was trimmed by 2 bases and the J gene end by 2 bases; junction bases not matched to a gene: 6. Germline lookup yields CDR1 SGHRS and CDR2 YFSETQ. CDR3 region: CASSFRASGNTDTQYF. As DNA, the CDR3 is TGCGCCAGCAGCTTCAGGGCTAGCGGGAACACAGATACGCAGTATTTT.

The chain uses TRBV6-5 and TRBJ1-1, with TRBD1 identical over 11 bases. In germline, CDR1 is MNHEY, CDR2 SVGAGI. This CDR3 spans 14 amino acids. With V trimmed by 6 bases and J by 5 bases, 5 bases remained unmatched. CDR3 residues: CASRTRDRGTEAFF. The CDR3 DNA reads TGTGCCAGCAGAACCCGGGACAGGGGGACTGAAGCTTTCTTT.

CDR3 sequence reads: CASSTGGRQGKEKLFF. The CDR3 DNA is TGTGCCAGCAGTACGGGGGGGCGACAGGGGAAAGAAAAACTGTTTTTT. The V call is TRBV28, the J call TRBJ1-4, with 8 positions matching TRBD1. From germline, CDR1 is MDHEN and CDR2 SYDVKM. This CDR3 has 16 amino acids. The V segment lost 5 bases and the J segment 8 bases; nucleotides outside the gene matches: 13.

The V gene is TRBV5-5, the J gene TRBJ2-7; D uncertain. Trimming took off 0 bases at V and 1 base at J, with 11 bases between the two ends. The CDR3 sequence is 15 residues long. Looked up from germline, CDR1 is SGHKS and CDR2 is YYEKEE (reference sequence). CDR3 coding DNA: TGTGCCAGCAGCTTGGTGAGTGGGATTTCCTACGAGCAGTACTTC. It translates to CASSLVSGISYEQYF. The full variable domain, rest sourced from reference TRBV5-5 and TRBJ2-7, is DAGVTQSPTHLIKTRGQQVTLRCSPISGHKSVSWYQQVLGQGPQFIFQYYEKEERGRGNFPDRFSARQFPNYSSELNVNALLLGDSALYLCASSLVSGISYEQYFGPGTRLTVT.

The rearrangement joins TRBV28 to TRBJ1-2, with D hard to call. This CDR3 contains 13 residues. V was clipped by 4 bases and J by 7 bases, with 13 bases between them. CDR1 is MDHEN and CDR2 is SYDVKM in the germline V gene. This chain's CDR3 is CASSSDARSGYTF. CDR3 nucleotide sequence: TGTGCCAGCAGTTCTGACGCTAGGAGTGGCTACACCTTC.